The clone carrying this T cell receptor beta chain appeared once. V trimming: 2 bases; J trimming: 4 bases; junction bases outside the gene matches: 6. Per germline, CDR1 SGHAT and CDR2 FQNNGV. The CDR3 is made up of 16 amino acids. This sample is part of a study of cytomegalovirus exposure and HLA in healthy donors. PCR used 60 Vbeta primers and 13 Jbeta primers. Profiling relied on immunoSEQ multiplex PCR, and the TCRdb table lists in-frame clones only, not all of them. This sample carries roughly 200,000 clones, approximately 80% of them seen once, and the ten largest clones take under 2.5%. This TCR derives from a man aged 55 to 69 in good health and CMV-seronegative. Specimen: PBMCs. The V gene is TRBV11-2, the J gene TRBJ2-2; 8 bases are a match to TRBD2. Here the CDR3 reads CASSLIRGGRTGELFF. The CDR3 DNA follows: TGTGCCAGCAGCTTAATACGGGGGGGCCGCACCGGGGAGCTGTTTTTT.